Listed below are T cell receptor beta chains from one sample, sequenced in a study of cytomegalovirus exposure and HLA in healthy donors. TCRdb's copy holds only in-frame clones and misses some; the assay was immunoSEQ multiplex PCR. The sample lists 160,000 or so clones, roughly 80% occurring once. The material sequenced was PBMCs. The receptors originated from a female donor in good health and CMV-seronegative. The CDR3 runs from the conserved cysteine through the conserved F or W. The D gene is left open where the match is weak. Part of the rows lack a size; the others show once, few, many or a class for expanded clones.

d_call,v_call,j_call,clone_size,cdr3_aa,cdr3_nt
NA,TRBV13,TRBJ1-2,many,CASSPTNTTINYGYTF,TGTGCCAGCAGCCCTACAAACACGACTATAAACTATGGCTACACCTTC
NA,TRBV7-9,TRBJ2-1,NA,CASSPRDWDHDEQFF,TGTGCCAGCAGCCCCAGGGACTGGGACCATGATGAGCAGTTCTTC
TRBD2,TRBV29-1,TRBJ2-5,NA,CSVEVIPGLAPQETQYF,TGCAGCGTTGAAGTAATTCCGGGACTAGCGCCTCAAGAGACCCAGTACTTC
TRBD1,TRBV6-5,TRBJ2-7,NA,CASSYSMGTGGEQYF,TGTGCCAGCAGTTACTCGATGGGGACAGGGGGCGAGCAGTACTTC
NA,TRBV9,TRBJ2-2,NA,CASSLSPTGELFF,TGTGCCAGCAGCCTGAGCCCGACCGGGGAGCTGTTTTTT
NA,TRBV27,TRBJ2-7,NA,CASSAWDSKNYEQYF,TGTGCCAGCAGTGCCTGGGACTCCAAAAATTACGAGCAGTACTTC
TRBD2,TRBV30,TRBJ2-1,NA,CAGRLAGDNFYNEQFF,TGTGCCGGGAGACTAGCGGGGGACAACTTCTACAATGAGCAGTTCTTC
NA,TRBV14,TRBJ2-3,NA,CASSRVASSYTDTQYF,TGTGCCAGCAGCCGAGTAGCGAGCAGTTACACAGATACGCAGTATTTT
NA,TRBV5-1,TRBJ2-1,NA,CASSLTIQSYNEQFF,TGCGCCAGCAGCTTGACTATCCAATCCTACAATGAGCAGTTCTTC
NA,TRBV28,TRBJ1-1,NA,CASTLQQTNTEAFF,TGTGCCAGCACCTTACAGCAAACGAACACTGAAGCTTTCTTT
NA,TRBV5-3,TRBJ1-6,NA,CAGSFRVHNSPLHF,TGTGCCGGAAGCTTCAGGGTACATAATTCACCCCTCCACTTT
TRBD1,TRBV5-8,TRBJ1-6,NA,CASSFPTGSYNSPLHF,TGTGCCAGCAGCTTTCCGACAGGGTCCTATAATTCACCCCTCCACTTT
TRBD2,TRBV4-3,TRBJ2-2,few,CASSQVPGLAGNTGELFF,TGCGCCAGCAGCCAAGTCCCGGGACTAGCGGGGAACACCGGGGAGCTGTTTTTT
NA,TRBV9,TRBJ2-7,NA,CASSVDGSWYEQYF,TGTGCCAGCAGCGTAGACGGGAGCTGGTACGAGCAGTACTTC
NA,TRBV19,TRBJ2-7,NA,CASSMQGLMSEQYF,TGTGCCAGTAGTATGCAGGGCCTCATGTCCGAGCAGTACTTC
TRBD1,TRBV2,TRBJ2-2,NA,CASTKQGTTGELFF,TGTGCCAGCACCAAACAGGGGACCACCGGGGAGCTGTTTTTT
TRBD1,TRBV5-1,TRBJ2-3,NA,CASSHRQGLTDTQYF,TGCGCCAGCAGCCACCGACAGGGGTTAACTGATACGCAGTATTTT
TRBD2,TRBV9,TRBJ2-3,NA,CASSSHTSGGAHTQYF,TGTGCCAGCAGCTCACACACTAGCGGGGGGGCTCATACGCAGTATTTT
NA,TRBV18,TRBJ2-1,NA,CASSPVLANEQFF,TGTGCCAGCTCACCAGTTCTAGCCAATGAGCAGTTCTTC
TRBD1,TRBV4-1,TRBJ1-4,NA,CASSQEKGAAENEKLFF,TGCGCCAGCAGCCAAGAGAAGGGGGCGGCAGAAAATGAAAAACTGTTTTTT
TRBD1,TRBV6-6,TRBJ1-2,NA,CASSYSGTGSNYGYTF,TGTGCCAGCAGTTACTCCGGGACAGGGAGTAACTATGGCTACACCTTC
TRBD2,TRBV30,TRBJ2-3,NA,CAWSSQWGASGRARADTQYF,TGTGCCTGGAGTAGCCAGTGGGGGGCTAGCGGGAGGGCCAGGGCAGATACGCAGTATTTT
NA,TRBV2,TRBJ1-3,NA,CASSEWGQGELWKHHIF,TGTGCCAGCAGTGAATGGGGTCAGGGTGAACTCTGGAAACACCATATATTT
TRBD1,TRBV7-2,TRBJ1-1,NA,CASSFGQGAPNTEAFF,TGTGCCAGCAGCTTTGGACAGGGGGCGCCGAACACTGAAGCTTTCTTT
NA,TRBV29-1,TRBJ1-5,NA,CSVEEGSNQPQHF,TGCAGCGTTGAAGAGGGCAGCAATCAGCCCCAGCATTTT
NA,TRBV5-8,TRBJ1-5,NA,CASSFYAGPAGQPQHF,TGTGCCAGCAGCTTCTACGCAGGGCCCGCTGGGCAGCCCCAGCATTTT
NA,TRBV4-3,TRBJ2-7,NA,CASSQDGGTSYEQYF,TGCGCCAGCAGCCAAGATGGGGGGACCTCCTACGAGCAGTACTTC
NA,TRBV2,TRBJ2-7,few,CASTGAVTYEQYF,TGTGCCAGCACTGGGGCGGTGACCTACGAGCAGTACTTC
NA,TRBV4-1,TRBJ2-3,NA,CASSQDGLNTDTQYF,TGCGCCAGCAGCCAAGACGGGTTGAACACAGATACGCAGTATTTT
NA,TRBV9,TRBJ2-3,NA,CASSVTGRSDTQYF,TGTGCCAGCAGCGTAACGGGGAGATCAGATACGCAGTATTTT
TRBD2,TRBV18,TRBJ2-3,NA,CASSQSSGPDTQYF,TGTGCCAGCTCACAGTCTAGCGGCCCAGATACGCAGTATTTT
TRBD1,TRBV4-3,TRBJ1-2,NA,CASSQDRGRNYGYTF,TGCGCCAGCAGCCAAGACAGGGGGCGGAACTATGGCTACACCTTC
TRBD2,TRBV7-2,TRBJ2-7,NA,CASSSRRGGYEQYF,TGTGCCAGCAGCTCCAGGCGGGGGGGCTACGAGCAGTACTTC
NA,TRBV28,TRBJ1-2,NA,CASSLGAVYGYTF,TGTGCCAGCAGTTTGGGTGCGGTCTATGGCTACACCTTC
TRBD1,TRBV7-2,TRBJ2-3,NA,CASSPRQGTDTQYF,TGTGCCAGCAGCCCCCGACAGGGAACAGATACGCAGTATTTT
TRBD2,TRBV28,TRBJ2-3,NA,CASTDRGGDTDTQYF,TGTGCCAGCACTGATAGGGGAGGGGACACAGATACGCAGTATTTT
NA,TRBV4-2,TRBJ2-3,few,CASSQEEGVTDTQYF,TGTGCCAGCAGCCAAGAAGAAGGAGTTACAGATACGCAGTATTTT
NA,TRBV28,TRBJ2-7,NA,CASRDVAAPPYEQYF,TGTGCCAGCAGGGACGTAGCGGCTCCCCCCTACGAGCAGTACTTC
TRBD1,TRBV5-1,TRBJ1-1,NA,CASSEGQPNTEAFF,TGCGCCAGCAGCGAGGGACAGCCGAACACTGAAGCTTTCTTT
TRBD1,TRBV19,TRBJ2-5,NA,CASRQGRETQYF,TGTGCCAGCAGACAGGGTCGTGAGACCCAGTACTTC
NA,TRBV4-3,TRBJ2-3,few,CASSQDQREEDTQYF,TGCGCCAGCAGCCAAGATCAAAGAGAAGAAGATACGCAGTATTTT
TRBD1,TRBV6-5,TRBJ2-7,few,CASSTGTGADEQYF,TGTGCCAGCAGTACCGGGACAGGGGCTGATGAGCAGTACTTC
TRBD1,TRBV6-5,TRBJ2-3,once,CASSKPGTGTDTQYF,TGTGCCAGCAGCAAACCTGGGACAGGCACAGATACGCAGTATTTT
NA,TRBV30,TRBJ2-2,NA,CAWSGQEIQTGELFF,TGTGCCTGGAGTGGACAGGAAATACAGACCGGGGAGCTGTTTTTT
TRBD1,TRBV11-2,TRBJ2-2,NA,CASCLPGQGNTGELFF,TGTGCCAGCTGCTTACCGGGACAGGGGAACACCGGGGAGCTGTTTTTT
NA,TRBV28,TRBJ2-3,NA,CASSQITDTQYF,TGTGCCAGCAGCCAGATAACAGATACGCAGTATTTT
NA,TRBV21-1,TRBJ1-5,NA,CASSMRAYSNQPQHF,TGTGCCAGCAGCATGAGGGCCTATAGCAATCAGCCCCAGCATTTT
TRBD2,TRBV6-6,TRBJ2-7,NA,CASRPLGGRESYEQYF,TGTGCCAGCCGACCCCTTGGCGGGAGAGAGTCCTACGAGCAGTACTTC
TRBD1,TRBV7-2,TRBJ1-5,NA,CASSLRSGTGTQPQHF,TGTGCCAGCAGCTTAAGGTCAGGGACAGGGACTCAGCCCCAGCATTTT
NA,TRBV7-8,TRBJ2-1,NA,CASSFRVYNEQFF,TGTGCCAGCAGCTTCCGGGTCTACAATGAGCAGTTCTTC
NA,TRBV7-9,TRBJ2-3,NA,CASSFVGQPQYF,TGTGCCAGCAGCTTTGTGGGGCAGCCCCAGTATTTT
NA,TRBV18,TRBJ1-5,NA,CASSPRGDSNQPQHF,TGTGCCAGCTCACCACGGGGGGATAGCAATCAGCCCCAGCATTTT
NA,TRBV6-4,TRBJ2-1,NA,CASSDGRTDYNEQFF,TGTGCCAGCAGTGATGGGAGGACTGATTACAATGAGCAGTTCTTC
TRBD2,TRBV4-2,TRBJ2-3,NA,CASSREGISTDTQYF,TGTGCCAGCAGCCGGGAGGGAATTAGCACAGATACGCAGTATTTT
TRBD1,TRBV6-6,TRBJ2-1,NA,CASSSPGQENNEQFF,TGTGCCAGCAGTTCGCCGGGACAGGAGAACAATGAGCAGTTCTTC